This T cell receptor (beta chain) was sequenced in a study of cytomegalovirus exposure and HLA in healthy donors (dated by TCRdb to the late 2010s). Regarding the research as a whole: In an earlier analysis of several hundred of the donors, 276 Gb of sequence data and 95 million to 130 million unique TCR beta sequences from 180 million or so T cells were reported. The number of donors typed differed by locus, with 629-630 for A, B, C, DRB1 and DQB1, about 500 for DQA1, 600 to 610 for DPA1, and 400 to 490 for DPB1. Among roughly 370 genotyped donors of the cohort, an average of approximately 240,000 unique TCR beta nucleotide sequences were sequenced per donor, around 20% of them non-productive. All discovery cohort repertoires had been generated on a single sequencing platform. Besides the first cohort of 500 to 700 subjects, a separate validation cohort made up of over 95 different subjects was used. In a later genetic analysis, genome-wide SNP genotypes for about three fifths of the 666 donors were used, and that subset was treated as a discovery cohort. The T cell repertoires of roughly 660 subjects were profiled by immunosequencing and related to cytomegalovirus serostatus. The aim of the study was to test whether cataloging public T cell receptors could identify signatures of past pathogen exposure. Donor age, sex, ethnicity and CMV serostatus were compiled together with the repertoire data. The study combined high-throughput TCR immunosequencing, statistical association of individual TCRs with disease status, and machine learning to predict cytomegalovirus infection status. A later analysis re-examined previously published TCR beta repertoires from 610 or so donors and added high-resolution HLA genotyping to investigate patterns of TCR occurrence. Rather than drawing on any new phenotypic data, the later analysis identified candidate immune exposures from TCR beta sequences and the way those sequences occurred across donors. Four to six DR-DQ haplotypes were handled as single units for association and clustering, since linkage in the cohort was strong. Approximately 300 gigabases of sequencing data and 70 million to 100 million unique TCR sequences made up an early release that covered approximately 700 HLA-typed donors. Among the approximately 420 genotyped donors, around 81% belonged to the genetic ancestry cluster associated with self-reported Caucasian donors. An earlier analysis of roughly 580 of the donors used high-throughput TCR beta sequencing to judge whether each TCR beta V gene segment behaved as functional or pseudogenic. Class I and class II HLA loci were covered by the typing at four-digit resolution.

As encoded in the germline V gene, CDR1 is MNHNS while CDR2 is SASEGT. V loses 2 bases at its end and J loses 6 bases; junction bases beyond the gene matches: 7. The CDR3 holds 16 amino acids from the cysteine to the phenylalanine. CDR3 DNA is the only sequence kept; it has 48 bases, read in frame from the first base. This clone occurred a few times. Its antigen target is currently unknown. Base qualities were left out, and no much larger clone turns up one base away. The cohort was made up of approximately 700 healthy bone marrow donors. All cohort members were sampled while nominally healthy, although unrecorded immune exposures were likely present. The donor tested CMV seropositive, placing the donor among the 290 or so seropositive members of the cohort. A peripheral blood sample was collected from each donor, and TCR beta sequencing was performed on peripheral blood mononuclear cells. The Qiagen DNeasy Blood Extraction Kit was used to extract genomic DNA from the blood cell samples.

The research as a whole found: Compared with the approximately 720-donor mean, donors in an Asian-associated ancestry cluster had fewer N-insertions in productive TCRs, according to a later genetic analysis. In the study, roughly 160 TCR beta chains were listed as associated with cytomegalovirus. When HLA alleles, especially DR and DQ, strongly co-occurred, TCR associations were difficult to assign to individual alleles. In an earlier analysis of roughly 560 of the donors, most TCR beta V segments were observed in productive rearrangements about 87% or about 30% of the time, broadly matching IMGT annotations. Most CMV-associated TCR beta chains appeared to be HLA-restricted in a later analysis, and the HLA associations seemed to be driven largely by CMV exposure. In both the original and validation cohorts, the classifier was reported to diagnose cytomegalovirus status with high specificity and sensitivity. In a later analysis, 16,951 TCR beta sequences were associated with specific HLA alleles at a false discovery rate of 0.05. Three of the identified cytomegalovirus-associated TCR beta chains were confirmed in vitro to be specific for cytomegalovirus antigens. Linkage disequilibrium might explain the correlated functional status among segregating V segments, but an unknown experimental factor could not be excluded. Some IMGT-functional V segments, including TRBV6-2 and TRBV6-3, could not be distinguished by the 87-base-pair reads and were therefore excluded. V-gene and J-gene trimming of TCR beta chains was associated with a missense DCLRE1C variant in a later genetic analysis, and the association was replicated in an independent cohort. The sequencing pipeline was judged likely to have produced a cluster of highly shared sequence variants as a technical artifact. Because some donors lacked HLA typing at each locus, the association tests relied only on the typed subset. Most TCR sequences were observed very rarely across donors, whereas some public TCRs were present in many individuals. Immune exposure information for the cohort was limited to CMV serostatus. Several of the top co-occurrence clusters appeared to be linked to parvovirus B19, influenza, CMV and Epstein-Barr virus, according to a later analysis. The presence/absence analyses assumed that sequencing depth was roughly uniform across donors, and that assumption may not be true. Only TCR beta chains were sequenced in this cohort, and the absence of alpha or paired-chain data limited detectable features. A further reported finding was that TCR beta sequences accurately predicted the HLA-A and HLA-B alleles for most subjects in the first cohort. The authors suggested that the approach could potentially be extended to other disease states and immunological phenotypes. The earlier analysis of 587 of the donors excluded some 16 rarely observed V segments, including chromosome 9 orphons, because counts were too low. In a later analysis, HLA-associated TCR beta chains were found to be more clonally expanded and to have lower generation probabilities than equally common non-associated chains. In a later analysis, TCR association rates were found to vary across HLA loci, with the most associated TCRs seen for DRB1 alleles and the fewest for HLA-C alleles.

Library preparation employed the immunoSEQ multiplex PCR assay. A mixture of 60 forward primers for TCR Vbeta segments and 13 reverse primers for TCR Jbeta segments was used in the multiplex PCR. Amplification of the CDR3 region of rearranged TCR beta genes was performed with a multiplex PCR assay on genomic DNA. The Illumina HiSeq System was used to sequence the amplified TCR beta libraries as 87-base-pair reads. The original pipeline was this. A later analysis tallied 70 million to 100 million unique TCR beta chains across the 666 repertoires, and approximately 12 million of those chains were shared by two or more donors. Raw reads were error-corrected and collapsed into unique sequences with a nearest-neighbor algorithm that merged closely related sequences to remove PCR and sequencing errors. CDR3 sequences were aligned to IMGT reference sequences to assign V, D and J gene segments. For a sequence to be retained, a match of at least six nucleotides was required to both a V gene segment and a J gene segment. Rearrangements were called productive when the CDR3 lacked stop codons and stayed in frame with V and J; all others were non-productive. Following IMGT convention, CDR3 was defined as the stretch from the second conserved V-encoded cysteine to the conserved J-encoded phenylalanine. The earlier analysis of 587 of the donors excluded sequences that lacked an unambiguous match to a single V gene segment. An earlier analysis of about 590 of the donors classified V segments as functional when productive rearrangements were above 56.7% and as segregating when the standard deviation between donors was above 5%. A statistical classification framework was built for diagnosing cytomegalovirus status from the catalog of TCR beta chain sequences. In a later analysis, V and J genes were assigned by comparing TCR nucleotide sequences against IMGT/GENE-DB human TR gene sequences. Using the TCRdist pipeline, a later analysis assigned CDR3 sequences along with most-parsimonious VDJ recombination scenarios. In a later analysis, each TCR beta chain was defined by its CDR3 amino acid sequence together with its V-gene family, and reads lacking a unique V-gene family were excluded. A later analysis removed 550 to 700 highly shared, low-generation-probability nucleotide sequences to deal with suspected cross-contamination and a sequencing artifact. In a later analysis, a clonal expansion index was calculated for each public chain from normalized within-repertoire ranks of inferred template counts. In a later analysis, generation probabilities were computed using a VDJ recombination model fitted to out-of-frame rearrangements, and the results were checked against IGoR. In a later analysis, hypergeometric tests were used to score TCR-TCR, TCR-HLA and TCR-CMV co-occurrence, with a repertoire-size bias correction applied to TCR pairs. To estimate false discovery rates, a later analysis permuted the HLA or CMV assignments 20 times. In a later analysis, co-occurring TCRs were grouped with DBSCAN, and TCRdist sequence similarity was added when clustering was performed within HLA-allele-positive subsets. For co-occurrence clustering, repertoires with fewer than 30,000 or more than 120,000 public chains were excluded, along with roughly 5 repertoires with anomalous nucleotide sharing. Entries here come from immuneACCESS through TCRdb and include only in-frame sequences with V and J called. Some clones fail to appear in such tables; in the studies checked, an unresolved V gene covers under half of the shortfall, and the cause of the remainder is unknown. V and J calls and clone size come straight from that table; D and trimming were deduced from the DNA. The sample data list 90,000 to 120,000 clones, and 76% of these were observed just once. The ten largest clones capture 5% to 6.5% of the sample.

What was sequenced was PBMCs. This TCR was sampled from a woman in her late teens or twenties in good health and CMV-seropositive. The V and J genes are TRBV6-1 and TRBJ1-6; a stretch of 7 junction bases matches TRBD1. The DNA sequence is TGTGCCAGCAGTGAACCCCCGGGACAGAGTAATTCACCCCTCCACTTT. Its product reads: CASSEPPGQSNSPLHF.